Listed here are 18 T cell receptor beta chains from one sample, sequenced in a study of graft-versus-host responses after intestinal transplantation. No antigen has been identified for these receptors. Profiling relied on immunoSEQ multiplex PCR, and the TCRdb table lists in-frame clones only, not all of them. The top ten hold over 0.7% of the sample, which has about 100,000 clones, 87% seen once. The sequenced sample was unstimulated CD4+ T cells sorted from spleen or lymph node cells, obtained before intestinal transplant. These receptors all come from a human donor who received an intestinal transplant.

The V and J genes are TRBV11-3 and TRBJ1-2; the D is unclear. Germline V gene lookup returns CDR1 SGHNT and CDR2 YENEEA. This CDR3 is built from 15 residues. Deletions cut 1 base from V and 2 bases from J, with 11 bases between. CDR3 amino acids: CASSLGRSLNYGYTF. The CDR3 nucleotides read TGTGCCAGCAGCTTAGGGAGGTCTCTAAACTATGGCTACACCTTC.

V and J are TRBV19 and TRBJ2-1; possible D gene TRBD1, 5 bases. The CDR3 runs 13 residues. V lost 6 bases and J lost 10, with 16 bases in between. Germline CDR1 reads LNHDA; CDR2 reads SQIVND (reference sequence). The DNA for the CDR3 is TGTGCCAGTAGCCCTCTCAGGGTCAGGGAGCAGTTCTTC. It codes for CASSPLRVREQFF.

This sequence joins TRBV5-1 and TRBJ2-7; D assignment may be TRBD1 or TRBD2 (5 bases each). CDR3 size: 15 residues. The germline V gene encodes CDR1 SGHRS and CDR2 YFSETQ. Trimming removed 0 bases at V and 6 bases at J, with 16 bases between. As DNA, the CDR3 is TGCGCCAGCAGCTTGGGGGGGACGAGAGGGTCCGAGCAGTACTTC. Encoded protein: CASSLGGTRGSEQYF.

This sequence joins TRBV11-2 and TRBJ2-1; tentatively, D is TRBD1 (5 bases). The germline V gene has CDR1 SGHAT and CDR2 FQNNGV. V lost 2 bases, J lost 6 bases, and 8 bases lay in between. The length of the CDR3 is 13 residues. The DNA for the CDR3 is TGTGCCAGCAGCTTAAGACAGAGCAATGAGCAGTTCTTC. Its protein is CASSLRQSNEQFF.

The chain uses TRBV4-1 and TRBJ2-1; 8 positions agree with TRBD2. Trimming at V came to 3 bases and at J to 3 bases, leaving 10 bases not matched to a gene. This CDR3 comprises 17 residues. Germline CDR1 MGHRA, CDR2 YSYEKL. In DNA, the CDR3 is TGCGCCAGCAGCCAGGACCGCCTAAGCGGGGGCTACAATGAGCAGTTCTTC. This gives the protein CASSQDRLSGGYNEQFF.

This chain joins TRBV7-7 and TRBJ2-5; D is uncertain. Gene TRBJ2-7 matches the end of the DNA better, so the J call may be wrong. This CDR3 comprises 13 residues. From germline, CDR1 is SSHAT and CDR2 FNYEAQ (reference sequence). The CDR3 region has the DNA TGTGCCAGCAGCTTAGACAGTCTCGACGAGCAGTACTTC. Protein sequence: CASSLDSLDEQYF.

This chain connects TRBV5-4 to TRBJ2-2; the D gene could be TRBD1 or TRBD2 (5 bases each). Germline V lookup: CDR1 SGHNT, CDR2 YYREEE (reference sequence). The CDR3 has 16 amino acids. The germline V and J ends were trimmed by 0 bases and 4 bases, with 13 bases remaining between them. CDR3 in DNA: TGTGCCAGCAGCTTGGGGCCAGGGAGAGGCACCGGGGAGCTGTTTTTT. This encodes CASSLGPGRGTGELFF.

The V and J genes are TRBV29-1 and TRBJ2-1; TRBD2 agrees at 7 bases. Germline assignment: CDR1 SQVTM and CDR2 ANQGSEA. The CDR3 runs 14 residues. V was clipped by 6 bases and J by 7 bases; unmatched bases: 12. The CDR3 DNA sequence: TGCAGCGTCTTGGGAGGGAAGCGGGCAAATGAGCAGTTCTTC. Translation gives CSVLGGKRANEQFF.

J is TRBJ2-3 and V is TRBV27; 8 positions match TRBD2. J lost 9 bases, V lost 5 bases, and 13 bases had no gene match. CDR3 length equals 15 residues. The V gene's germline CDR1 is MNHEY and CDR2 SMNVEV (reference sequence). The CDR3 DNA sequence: TGTGCCAGCAGTAAACCGGGACTAGGAAAATACACGCAGTATTTT. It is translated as CASSKPGLGKYTQYF.

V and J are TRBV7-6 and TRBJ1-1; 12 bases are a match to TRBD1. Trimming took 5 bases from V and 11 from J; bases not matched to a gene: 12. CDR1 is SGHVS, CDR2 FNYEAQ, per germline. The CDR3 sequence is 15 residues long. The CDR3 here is CASSRIGTGGAQAFF. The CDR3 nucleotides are TGTGCCAGCAGCCGTATAGGGACAGGGGGCGCCCAGGCTTTCTTT.

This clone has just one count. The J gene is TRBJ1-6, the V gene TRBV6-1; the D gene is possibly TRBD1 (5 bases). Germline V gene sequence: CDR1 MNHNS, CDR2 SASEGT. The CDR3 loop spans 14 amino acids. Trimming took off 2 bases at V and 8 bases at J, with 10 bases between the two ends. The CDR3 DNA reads TGTGCCAGCAGTGAACAGGGCCCCTATTCACCCCTCCACTTT. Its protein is CASSEQGPYSPLHF.

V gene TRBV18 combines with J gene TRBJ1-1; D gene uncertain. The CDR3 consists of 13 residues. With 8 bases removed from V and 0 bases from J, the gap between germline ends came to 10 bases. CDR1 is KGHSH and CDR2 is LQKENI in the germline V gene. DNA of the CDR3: TGTGCCAGCCAGGCGGGCTTGAACACTGAAGCTTTCTTT. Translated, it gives CASQAGLNTEAFF.

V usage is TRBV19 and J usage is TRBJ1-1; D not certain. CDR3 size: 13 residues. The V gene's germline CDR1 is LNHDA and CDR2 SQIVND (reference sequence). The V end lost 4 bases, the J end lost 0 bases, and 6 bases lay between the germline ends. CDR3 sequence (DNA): TGTGCCAGTAGTAGGGCCCTGAACACTGAAGCTTTCTTT. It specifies CASSRALNTEAFF.

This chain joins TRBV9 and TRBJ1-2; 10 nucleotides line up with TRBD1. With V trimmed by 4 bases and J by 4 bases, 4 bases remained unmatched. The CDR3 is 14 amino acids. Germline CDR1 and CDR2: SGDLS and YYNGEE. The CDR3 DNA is TGTGCCAGCAGCCCAAGGACAGGGGGCTATGGCTACACCTTC. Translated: CASSPRTGGYGYTF.

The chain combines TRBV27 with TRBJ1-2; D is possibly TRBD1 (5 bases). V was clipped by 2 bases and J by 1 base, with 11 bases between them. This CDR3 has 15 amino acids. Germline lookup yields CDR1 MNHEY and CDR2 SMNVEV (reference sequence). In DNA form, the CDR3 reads TGTGCCAGCAGTTTAGGGGCAGCCGTTAACTATGGCTACACCTTC. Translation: CASSLGAAVNYGYTF.

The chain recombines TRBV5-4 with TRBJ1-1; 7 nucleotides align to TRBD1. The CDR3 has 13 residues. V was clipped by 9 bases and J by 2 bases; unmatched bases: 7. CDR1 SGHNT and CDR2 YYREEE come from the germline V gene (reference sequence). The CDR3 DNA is TGTGCCACCCAGGGACAGATTAACACTGAAGCTTTCTTT. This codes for CATQGQINTEAFF.

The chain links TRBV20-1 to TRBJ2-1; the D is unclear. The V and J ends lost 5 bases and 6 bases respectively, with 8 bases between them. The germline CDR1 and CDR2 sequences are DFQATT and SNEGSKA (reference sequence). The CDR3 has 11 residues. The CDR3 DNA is TGCAGTGCTGACCCTGCCAATGAGCAGTTCTTC. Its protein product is CSADPANEQFF.

The CDR3 is CASSQSTDTQYF. Here the CDR3 DNA reads TGTGCCAGCAGCCAGAGCACAGATACGCAGTATTTT. V usage is TRBV7-6 and J usage is TRBJ2-3; D not certain. Between the trimmed V and J ends, which lost 5 bases and 0 bases, there was a span of 3 bases. Germline V gene data show CDR1 as SGHVS and CDR2 as FNYEAQ. This CDR3 region has 12 residues.